Listed below are T cell receptor beta chains from one sample, sequenced in a study of neoadjuvant nivolumab and ipilimumab in lung cancer. Sequencing used immunoSEQ multiplex PCR; TCRdb keeps in-frame clones, though not all of them. The data show 40,000 to 55,000 clones, approximately 90% seen once. Sequences were derived from blood, sampled before neoadjuvant nivolumab, alone or with ipilimumab. These receptors were obtained from an adult with non-small cell lung cancer. Some clones in this sample may be carry-over from other donors' samples. Each CDR3 is given with its conserved first and last residue. D genes are given only for firm matches. Size values are once, few and many counts, or a class for expanded clones, and some rows have none.

J	D	size	V	CDR3	DNA
TRBJ2-1	-	-	TRBV27	CASSWGPAASFLGSSYNEQFF	TGTGCCAGCAGTTGGGGGCCCGCCGCTAGCTTCTTGGGGAGCTCCTACAATGAGCAGTTCTTC
TRBJ2-1	TRBD2	-	TRBV5-1	CASRSASGSINEQFF	TGCGCCAGCAGATCCGCTAGCGGGAGCATCAATGAGCAGTTCTTC
TRBJ2-1	-	-	TRBV6-5	CASSYSTGRGEQFF	TGTGCCAGCAGTTACTCTACGGGGAGAGGCGAGCAGTTCTTC
TRBJ2-1	-	-	TRBV20-1	CSARVNEQFF	TGCAGTGCTAGAGTCAATGAGCAGTTCTTC
TRBJ1-2	-	once	TRBV9	CASSAREAPPGYTF	TGTGCCAGCAGCGCGCGAGAGGCGCCCCCGGGCTACACCTTC
TRBJ2-1	-	few	TRBV14	CASSRQGWVQFF	TGTGCCAGCAGCCGCCAGGGATGGGTGCAGTTCTTC
TRBJ1-1	-	-	TRBV7-9	CASSRRDGPEAFF	TGTGCCAGCAGTCGCCGGGACGGGCCTGAAGCTTTCTTT
TRBJ2-3	-	-	TRBV27	CASSFWGTDTQYF	TGTGCCAGCAGTTTTTGGGGGACAGATACGCAGTATTTT
TRBJ2-7	TRBD2	-	TRBV5-4	CASSPSGRASYEQYF	TGTGCCAGCAGTCCCAGCGGGAGGGCGTCCTACGAGCAGTACTTC
TRBJ2-7	TRBD1	-	TRBV7-3	CASSFRGQEDEQYF	TGTGCCAGCAGCTTCAGGGGGCAGGAGGACGAGCAGTACTTC
TRBJ2-3	-	-	TRBV5-5	CASNPGPMGTDTQYF	TGTGCCAGCAACCCGGGACCCATGGGGACAGATACGCAGTATTTT
TRBJ1-1	-	once	TRBV10-3	CAISERGPLNTEAFF	TGTGCCATCAGTGAGAGGGGCCCCCTGAACACTGAAGCTTTCTTT
TRBJ2-7	TRBD2	-	TRBV28	CASSSSGSVSYEQYF	TGTGCCAGCAGCTCAAGCGGGAGCGTTTCCTACGAGCAGTACTTC
TRBJ1-5	-	few	TRBV30	CAWSVQGGQPQHF	TGTGCCTGGAGTGTCCAGGGAGGGCAGCCCCAGCATTTT
TRBJ2-3	-	-	TRBV2	CASSDTGTDTQYF	TGTGCCAGCAGTGACACGGGCACAGATACGCAGTATTTT
TRBJ1-2	TRBD1	-	TRBV7-2	CASSYWGQGESGGYTF	TGTGCCAGCAGCTACTGGGGACAGGGGGAATCTGGTGGCTACACCTTC
TRBJ2-3	-	-	TRBV7-9	CASSPQSDTQYF	TGTGCCAGCAGCCCGCAATCAGATACGCAGTATTTT
TRBJ2-5	-	-	TRBV18	CASSPLGQETQYF	TGTGCCAGCTCACCACTCGGCCAAGAGACCCAGTACTTC
TRBJ2-1	TRBD2	-	TRBV6-1	CASSEVGTRLYNEQFF	TGTGCCAGCAGTGAAGTTGGGACTAGGCTATACAATGAGCAGTTCTTC
TRBJ2-5	-	-	TRBV18	CASSPGYQETQYF	TGTGCCAGCTCACCCGGTTACCAAGAGACCCAGTACTTC
TRBJ1-2	TRBD1	-	TRBV5-6	CASSLTRQGDGYTF	TGTGCCAGCAGCCTTACCCGACAGGGGGATGGCTACACCTTC
TRBJ2-7	-	-	TRBV18	CASSPGFSSYEQYF	TGTGCCAGCTCACCAGGTTTTTCCTCCTACGAGCAGTACTTC
TRBJ2-7	TRBD2	-	TRBV7-6	CASSLGGASGRYEQYF	TGTGCCAGCAGCTTAGGCGGGGCTAGCGGCCGCTACGAGCAGTACTTC
TRBJ2-1	TRBD2	once	TRBV5-1	CASSLGSSGGGRKDEQFF	TGCGCCAGCAGCTTGGGGTCTAGCGGGGGGGGTAGGAAGGATGAGCAGTTCTTC
TRBJ2-5	TRBD2	-	TRBV7-9	CASSKGTSGTLQETQYF	TGTGCCAGCAGCAAAGGGACTAGCGGGACCCTCCAAGAGACCCAGTACTTC
TRBJ2-1	TRBD2	-	TRBV7-9	CASSLGLAANEQFF	TGTGCCAGCAGCTTAGGGCTAGCGGCGAATGAGCAGTTCTTC
TRBJ1-2	-	-	TRBV9	CASSVNGANYGYTF	TGTGCCAGCAGCGTAAACGGAGCTAACTATGGCTACACCTTC
TRBJ1-1	TRBD1	few	TRBV2	CASRPGQLNTEAFF	TGTGCCAGCAGACCGGGACAGCTGAACACTGAAGCTTTCTTT
TRBJ1-5	TRBD1	-	TRBV4-1	CASSQEESGGSQPQHF	TGCGCCAGCAGCCAAGAAGAGTCAGGGGGCAGTCAGCCCCAGCATTTT
TRBJ2-7	TRBD1	-	TRBV5-6	CASSWDRADEQYF	TGCGCCAGCAGCTGGGACAGAGCGGACGAGCAGTACTTC
TRBJ1-5	-	-	TRBV18	CASSPLGQGSNQPQHF	TGTGCCAGCTCACCCCTAGGGCAGGGTAGCAATCAGCCCCAGCATTTT
TRBJ2-7	-	-	TRBV27	CASSRNIYEQYF	TGTGCCAGCAGCCGGAACATCTACGAGCAGTACTTC
TRBJ2-1	-	-	TRBV2	CASRRSLEQFF	TGTGCCAGCAGAAGGTCACTAGAGCAGTTCTTC
TRBJ1-3	TRBD1	-	TRBV29-1	CSAQGAAAGNTIYF	TGCAGCGCACAGGGGGCTGCGGCTGGAAACACCATATATTTT
TRBJ2-7	TRBD2	-	TRBV7-2	CASSMTSGSSYEQYF	TGTGCCAGCAGCATGACTAGCGGGAGTAGTTACGAGCAGTACTTC
TRBJ1-4	TRBD1	-	TRBV15	CATSGGQLGKLFF	TGTGCCACCAGCGGGGGACAGCTCGGGAAACTGTTTTTT
TRBJ2-5	-	-	TRBV9	CASSLHPRDQETQYF	TGTGCCAGCAGTCTGCACCCAAGGGACCAAGAGACCCAGTACTTC
TRBJ2-5	-	-	TRBV5-1	CASSPVGSGETQYF	TGCGCCAGCAGCCCAGTCGGGAGTGGGGAGACCCAGTACTTC
TRBJ1-1	TRBD1	-	TRBV5-1	CASSRTGPQGNTEAFF	TGCGCCAGCAGCCGGACAGGGCCACAGGGGAACACTGAAGCTTTCTTT
TRBJ1-2	-	few	TRBV7-9	CATLTSGTAMYTF	TGTGCCACACTCACATCCGGGACGGCGATGTACACCTTC
TRBJ2-2	-	-	TRBV30	CAWTLPGPGGELFF	TGTGCCTGGACCCTACCTGGGCCGGGCGGGGAGCTGTTTTTT
TRBJ2-1	-	-	TRBV19	CASSSGHDNEQFF	TGTGCCAGTAGTTCGGGACACGACAATGAGCAGTTCTTC